The 25 T cell receptor beta chains given below trace back to one sample, sequenced in a study of blood T cell repertoires in COVID-19. Libraries were prepared by immunoSEQ multiplex PCR; TCRdb keeps only in-frame clonotypes and omits some of them. The sample gives about 280,000 clones, about 85% of which show up once; around 2.3% is in the top ten. Input material: PBMCs or T cells enriched from blood (not recorded which). The receptors come from a woman aged 50 to 60 who had recovered from COVID-19.

This clone was picked up one time. The rearrangement uses TRBV19 and TRBJ2-5, with 7 bases fitting TRBD2. This CDR3 is 17 amino acids long. After removal of 5 bases from V and 2 bases from J, the junction contained 14 bases not matched to a gene. CDR1 and CDR2 (germline): LNHDA, SQIVND (reference sequence). CDR3 protein: CASSWGFGRIEQETQYF. The CDR3 region has the DNA TGTGCCAGTAGTTGGGGTTTCGGGAGGATAGAGCAAGAGACCCAGTACTTC.

The J gene is TRBJ1-1, the V gene TRBV18; D possibly corresponds to TRBD1 (5 bases). Germline V gives CDR1 KGHSH, CDR2 LQKENI. Trimming shortened V by 3 bases and J by 1 base, and 12 bases separated the two germline ends. This CDR3 has 15 amino acids. The CDR3 nucleotides are TGTGCCAGCTCACCCGTTGACAGTCAGAACACTGAAGCTTTCTTT. Its translation is CASSPVDSQNTEAFF.

V is TRBV3-1 (or the pseudogene TRBV3-2) and J is TRBJ2-3; 10 bases fit TRBD1. The CDR3 has 15 amino acids. CDR1 is LGHDT and CDR2 is YNNKEL in the germline V gene (reference sequence). The trim removed 4 bases at V and 5 bases at J, leaving 6 bases unmatched. The CDR3 loop reads CASSRRTGGVDTQYF. CDR3 in DNA: TGTGCCAGCAGCCGGAGGACAGGGGGAGTAGATACGCAGTATTTT.

The chain recombines TRBV27 with TRBJ1-2, with no clear D. The CDR3 totals 15 residues. V was pared by 7 bases and J by 2 bases, with 17 bases between. Germline CDR1 and CDR2: MNHEY and SMNVEV (reference sequence). Here the CDR3 DNA reads TGTGCCAGCAAGCCTAGTAGTGTAGGAAACTATGGCTACACCTTC. As protein: CASKPSSVGNYGYTF.

The chain employs TRBV29-1 and TRBJ2-7, with 9 nucleotides matching TRBD1. Germline loops: CDR1 SQVTM, CDR2 ANQGSEA. With 7 bases clipped from V and 0 bases from J, the junction kept 10 bases outside the gene matches. The CDR3 runs to 15 residues. CDR3 sequence (DNA): TGCAGCGCCCGATCCGGGACAGGGAGCTCCTACGAGCAGTACTTC. It yields the protein CSARSGTGSSYEQYF.

About this clone: Other DNA variants within this sample encode the same CDR3. V usage is TRBV19 and J usage is TRBJ1-5; the D gene is possibly TRBD1 (6 bases). Trimming stripped 3 bases from V and 6 bases from J, with 12 bases between. CDR1 is LNHDA, CDR2 SQIVND, per germline (reference sequence). The CDR3 spans 14 residues. The CDR3 DNA reads TGTGCCAGTAGTATTCAGGGGTTGGGTCAGCCCCAGCATTTT. It is translated as CASSIQGLGQPQHF.

The chain recombines TRBV11-3 with TRBJ2-1; TRBD2 is a possible D gene (6 bases). The CDR3 consists of 13 residues. CDR1 and CDR2 from the germline V gene are SGHNT and YENEEA. With 4 bases removed from V and 6 bases from J, the gap between germline ends came to 10 bases. The CDR3 sequence is CASSSWRGNEQFF. The CDR3 bases are TGTGCCAGCAGCTCATGGAGGGGCAATGAGCAGTTCTTC.

V is TRBV11-3 and J is TRBJ2-3; the match to TRBD2 covers 8 bases. The J segment lost 6 bases and the V segment lost 2 bases, leaving 16 bases of the junction unmatched. CDR3 size: 18 residues. The germline V gene encodes CDR1 SGHNT and CDR2 YENEEA. The CDR3 coding sequence is TGTGCCAGCAGCTTAAGGGGCCAAGGAGCGGGAGTAGGGGATACGCAGTATTTT. Amino acid sequence: CASSLRGQGAGVGDTQYF.

Comments on this clone: An end of the junction differs from the germline gene, which may be a read error. V is TRBV11-2 and J is TRBJ2-7; a weak D match, TRBD1 (5 bases). The CDR3 has 13 amino acids. Germline CDR1 is SGHAT and CDR2 is FQNNGV. In DNA form, the CDR3 reads TGTGCCAGCAGCATAGACAGCTCCTACGAGCAGTACTTC. Translated: CASSIDSSYEQYF. The full variable domain, rest sourced from reference TRBV11-2 and TRBJ2-7, is EAGVAQSPRYKIIEKRQSVAFWCNPISGHATLYWYQQILGQGPKLLIQFQNNGVVDDSQLPKDRFSAERLKGVDSTLKIQPAKLEDSAVYLCASSIDSSYEQYFGPGTRLTVT.

The chain links TRBV7-2 to TRBJ2-6; a weak D match, TRBD2 (6 bases). The CDR3 is 17 residues long. The germline V and J ends were trimmed by 3 bases and 0 bases, with 12 bases remaining between them. Germline CDR1 and CDR2: SGHTA and FQGNSA. The CDR3 is CASSLAGLLSGANVLTF. CDR3 sequence (DNA): TGTGCCAGCAGCTTGGCGGGACTGCTCTCTGGGGCCAACGTCCTGACTTTC.

This sequence joins TRBV6-5 and TRBJ1-2, with TRBD1 matching over 7 bases. Per the germline V gene, CDR1 is MNHEY and CDR2 is SVGAGI. J lost 4 bases, V lost 5 bases, and 10 bases had no gene match. The length of the CDR3 is 15 residues. The CDR3 DNA sequence: TGTGCCAGCAGTCCTGGGACAGCTCAGAGCTATGGCTACACCTTC. Translation: CASSPGTAQSYGYTF.

The V call is TRBV19, the J call TRBJ2-3; D may be TRBD2 (6 bases). V was trimmed by 7 bases and J by 2 bases, leaving 19 bases between them. Per the germline V gene, CDR1 is LNHDA and CDR2 is SQIVND (reference sequence). The CDR3 is made up of 16 amino acids. In DNA form, the CDR3 reads TGTGCCAGTAACCACCTAGGTGGGGGGACCACAGATACGCAGTATTTT. This encodes CASNHLGGGTTDTQYF.

The genes are TRBV27 and TRBJ1-1, with 7 bases lining up with TRBD1. After removal of 6 bases from V and 4 bases from J, the junction contained 11 bases not matched to a gene. The CDR3 length is 15 residues. Germline lookup yields CDR1 MNHEY and CDR2 SMNVEV (reference sequence). CDR3 in DNA: TGTGCCAGCAGACCATCACAGGGGATCGGCACTGAAGCTTTCTTT. Translated: CASRPSQGIGTEAFF.

This chain connects TRBV5-1 to TRBJ1-3; unclear D gene. Deletions cut 0 bases from V and 4 bases from J, with 11 bases between. CDR1 SGHRS and CDR2 YFSETQ come from the germline V gene. The CDR3 spans 15 residues. The CDR3 sequence: CASSLDGVRGNTIYF. The CDR3 DNA follows: TGCGCCAGCAGCTTGGACGGGGTGAGAGGAAACACCATATATTTT.

V gene TRBV4-3 combines with J gene TRBJ1-2; 8 bases agree with TRBD1. This CDR3 spans 15 amino acids. J gave up 5 bases and V 4 bases, and 9 bases lay outside the gene matches. CDR1 and CDR2 (germline): LGHNA, YSLEER. As DNA, the CDR3 is TGCGCCAGCAGCCTAACAACAGGGGGTTGGTATGGCTACACCTTC. Its translation: CASSLTTGGWYGYTF.

This chain joins TRBV16 and TRBJ2-1, with a tentative D call TRBD1 (5 bases). This CDR3 is 14 amino acids long. Germline loops: CDR1 KGHSY, CDR2 FQNENV. V lost 3 bases and J lost 9, with 15 bases in between. CDR3 residues: CASSQDIGVGEQFF. CDR3 nucleotide sequence: TGTGCCAGCAGCCAGGACATTGGCGTGGGTGAGCAGTTCTTC.

As to this clone: The sample carries other DNA sequences with the same CDR3. The rearrangement links TRBV6-5 to TRBJ1-3; the D gene is possibly TRBD1 (6 bases). Germline values: CDR1 MNHEY, CDR2 SVGAGI. The length of the CDR3 is 15 residues. V lost 2 bases and J 4 bases, leaving 12 bases between the germline ends. The CDR3, as DNA: TGTGCCAGCAGTTACGCGGGGGGCAGCGGAAACACCATATATTTT. This gives the protein CASSYAGGSGNTIYF.

The chain has TRBV15 and TRBJ1-5, with D perhaps matching TRBD1 (5 bases). The length of the CDR3 is 15 residues. The V gene's germline CDR1 is LNHNV and CDR2 YYDKDF (reference sequence). Trimming cost V 5 bases and J 1 base, with 12 bases left between them. CDR3: CATSSRWGSNQPQHF. The DNA for the CDR3 is TGTGCCACCAGCTCCCGATGGGGCAGCAATCAGCCCCAGCATTTT.

The CDR3 DNA is TGTGCCAGCAGTTCCCATAGCGGGGTGAGCTACGAGCAGTACTTC. It codes for CASSSHSGVSYEQYF. V and J are TRBV28 and TRBJ2-7; 8 bases align to TRBD2. Looked up from germline, CDR1 is MDHEN and CDR2 is SYDVKM. This CDR3 has 15 residues. The V and J ends lost 4 bases and 3 bases, in that order; junction bases with no gene match: 8.

The V call is TRBV27, the J call TRBJ1-2; 9 nucleotides line up with TRBD1. J gave up 8 bases and V 5 bases, and 12 bases lay outside the gene matches. Germline assignment: CDR1 MNHEY and CDR2 SMNVEV (reference sequence). The CDR3 loop spans 15 amino acids. The CDR3 sequence: CASSASQGAGLGYTF. CDR3 coding DNA: TGTGCCAGCAGTGCATCACAGGGGGCTGGCTTGGGCTACACCTTC.

This clone appeared a few times. The genes are TRBV11-2 and TRBJ2-1; possible D gene TRBD1, 5 bases. The CDR3 has 18 amino acids. Germline V gene data show CDR1 as SGHAT and CDR2 as FQNNGV. The V end was cut by 3 bases, the J end by 5 bases, with 23 bases between. CDR3 protein: CASSFGIIGAQTNNEQFF. The CDR3 DNA follows: TGTGCCAGCAGCTTTGGGATTATAGGGGCCCAAACTAACAATGAGCAGTTCTTC.

V gene TRBV4-2 combines with J gene TRBJ2-2, with 9 bases fitting TRBD2. The CDR3 is made up of 17 amino acids. The V gene's germline CDR1 is LGHNA and CDR2 YNFKEQ. V lost 0 bases and J lost 3; bases outside the gene matches: 5. The CDR3 DNA reads TGTGCCAGCAGCCAAGATCGCGGGACTAGCTACACCGGGGAGCTGTTTTTT. This encodes CASSQDRGTSYTGELFF.

The chain has TRBV10-2 and TRBJ2-5; tentative D call: TRBD2 (5 bases). The germline gives CDR1 WSHSY, CDR2 SAAADI. V lost 3 bases, J lost 4 bases, and 12 bases lay in between. The CDR3 sequence is 14 residues long. The CDR3 region is CASSEPGVGETQYF. As DNA, the CDR3 is TGCGCCAGCAGTGAACCCGGGGTCGGAGAGACCCAGTACTTC.

The gene calls are TRBV2 and TRBJ2-7; TRBD1 might be the D (5 bases). The V end was cut by 7 bases, the J end by 3 bases, with 16 bases between. This CDR3 is built from 14 residues. Germline assignment: CDR1 SNHLY and CDR2 FYNNEI. In DNA, the CDR3 is TGTGCCAGCACTCTTCAAGGGGCGGACTACGAGCAGTACTTC. Its protein is CASTLQGADYEQYF.

The CDR3 here is CASSLGLQGSEAFF. CDR3 bases: TGTGCCAGCAGCTTGGGATTACAGGGCTCTGAAGCTTTCTTT. The V and J genes are TRBV5-5 and TRBJ1-1; weak D call: TRBD1 (6 bases). V lost 0 bases to trimming and J lost 6 bases, with 12 bases between them. Germline lookup yields CDR1 SGHKS and CDR2 YYEKEE (reference sequence). The CDR3 length is 14 residues.